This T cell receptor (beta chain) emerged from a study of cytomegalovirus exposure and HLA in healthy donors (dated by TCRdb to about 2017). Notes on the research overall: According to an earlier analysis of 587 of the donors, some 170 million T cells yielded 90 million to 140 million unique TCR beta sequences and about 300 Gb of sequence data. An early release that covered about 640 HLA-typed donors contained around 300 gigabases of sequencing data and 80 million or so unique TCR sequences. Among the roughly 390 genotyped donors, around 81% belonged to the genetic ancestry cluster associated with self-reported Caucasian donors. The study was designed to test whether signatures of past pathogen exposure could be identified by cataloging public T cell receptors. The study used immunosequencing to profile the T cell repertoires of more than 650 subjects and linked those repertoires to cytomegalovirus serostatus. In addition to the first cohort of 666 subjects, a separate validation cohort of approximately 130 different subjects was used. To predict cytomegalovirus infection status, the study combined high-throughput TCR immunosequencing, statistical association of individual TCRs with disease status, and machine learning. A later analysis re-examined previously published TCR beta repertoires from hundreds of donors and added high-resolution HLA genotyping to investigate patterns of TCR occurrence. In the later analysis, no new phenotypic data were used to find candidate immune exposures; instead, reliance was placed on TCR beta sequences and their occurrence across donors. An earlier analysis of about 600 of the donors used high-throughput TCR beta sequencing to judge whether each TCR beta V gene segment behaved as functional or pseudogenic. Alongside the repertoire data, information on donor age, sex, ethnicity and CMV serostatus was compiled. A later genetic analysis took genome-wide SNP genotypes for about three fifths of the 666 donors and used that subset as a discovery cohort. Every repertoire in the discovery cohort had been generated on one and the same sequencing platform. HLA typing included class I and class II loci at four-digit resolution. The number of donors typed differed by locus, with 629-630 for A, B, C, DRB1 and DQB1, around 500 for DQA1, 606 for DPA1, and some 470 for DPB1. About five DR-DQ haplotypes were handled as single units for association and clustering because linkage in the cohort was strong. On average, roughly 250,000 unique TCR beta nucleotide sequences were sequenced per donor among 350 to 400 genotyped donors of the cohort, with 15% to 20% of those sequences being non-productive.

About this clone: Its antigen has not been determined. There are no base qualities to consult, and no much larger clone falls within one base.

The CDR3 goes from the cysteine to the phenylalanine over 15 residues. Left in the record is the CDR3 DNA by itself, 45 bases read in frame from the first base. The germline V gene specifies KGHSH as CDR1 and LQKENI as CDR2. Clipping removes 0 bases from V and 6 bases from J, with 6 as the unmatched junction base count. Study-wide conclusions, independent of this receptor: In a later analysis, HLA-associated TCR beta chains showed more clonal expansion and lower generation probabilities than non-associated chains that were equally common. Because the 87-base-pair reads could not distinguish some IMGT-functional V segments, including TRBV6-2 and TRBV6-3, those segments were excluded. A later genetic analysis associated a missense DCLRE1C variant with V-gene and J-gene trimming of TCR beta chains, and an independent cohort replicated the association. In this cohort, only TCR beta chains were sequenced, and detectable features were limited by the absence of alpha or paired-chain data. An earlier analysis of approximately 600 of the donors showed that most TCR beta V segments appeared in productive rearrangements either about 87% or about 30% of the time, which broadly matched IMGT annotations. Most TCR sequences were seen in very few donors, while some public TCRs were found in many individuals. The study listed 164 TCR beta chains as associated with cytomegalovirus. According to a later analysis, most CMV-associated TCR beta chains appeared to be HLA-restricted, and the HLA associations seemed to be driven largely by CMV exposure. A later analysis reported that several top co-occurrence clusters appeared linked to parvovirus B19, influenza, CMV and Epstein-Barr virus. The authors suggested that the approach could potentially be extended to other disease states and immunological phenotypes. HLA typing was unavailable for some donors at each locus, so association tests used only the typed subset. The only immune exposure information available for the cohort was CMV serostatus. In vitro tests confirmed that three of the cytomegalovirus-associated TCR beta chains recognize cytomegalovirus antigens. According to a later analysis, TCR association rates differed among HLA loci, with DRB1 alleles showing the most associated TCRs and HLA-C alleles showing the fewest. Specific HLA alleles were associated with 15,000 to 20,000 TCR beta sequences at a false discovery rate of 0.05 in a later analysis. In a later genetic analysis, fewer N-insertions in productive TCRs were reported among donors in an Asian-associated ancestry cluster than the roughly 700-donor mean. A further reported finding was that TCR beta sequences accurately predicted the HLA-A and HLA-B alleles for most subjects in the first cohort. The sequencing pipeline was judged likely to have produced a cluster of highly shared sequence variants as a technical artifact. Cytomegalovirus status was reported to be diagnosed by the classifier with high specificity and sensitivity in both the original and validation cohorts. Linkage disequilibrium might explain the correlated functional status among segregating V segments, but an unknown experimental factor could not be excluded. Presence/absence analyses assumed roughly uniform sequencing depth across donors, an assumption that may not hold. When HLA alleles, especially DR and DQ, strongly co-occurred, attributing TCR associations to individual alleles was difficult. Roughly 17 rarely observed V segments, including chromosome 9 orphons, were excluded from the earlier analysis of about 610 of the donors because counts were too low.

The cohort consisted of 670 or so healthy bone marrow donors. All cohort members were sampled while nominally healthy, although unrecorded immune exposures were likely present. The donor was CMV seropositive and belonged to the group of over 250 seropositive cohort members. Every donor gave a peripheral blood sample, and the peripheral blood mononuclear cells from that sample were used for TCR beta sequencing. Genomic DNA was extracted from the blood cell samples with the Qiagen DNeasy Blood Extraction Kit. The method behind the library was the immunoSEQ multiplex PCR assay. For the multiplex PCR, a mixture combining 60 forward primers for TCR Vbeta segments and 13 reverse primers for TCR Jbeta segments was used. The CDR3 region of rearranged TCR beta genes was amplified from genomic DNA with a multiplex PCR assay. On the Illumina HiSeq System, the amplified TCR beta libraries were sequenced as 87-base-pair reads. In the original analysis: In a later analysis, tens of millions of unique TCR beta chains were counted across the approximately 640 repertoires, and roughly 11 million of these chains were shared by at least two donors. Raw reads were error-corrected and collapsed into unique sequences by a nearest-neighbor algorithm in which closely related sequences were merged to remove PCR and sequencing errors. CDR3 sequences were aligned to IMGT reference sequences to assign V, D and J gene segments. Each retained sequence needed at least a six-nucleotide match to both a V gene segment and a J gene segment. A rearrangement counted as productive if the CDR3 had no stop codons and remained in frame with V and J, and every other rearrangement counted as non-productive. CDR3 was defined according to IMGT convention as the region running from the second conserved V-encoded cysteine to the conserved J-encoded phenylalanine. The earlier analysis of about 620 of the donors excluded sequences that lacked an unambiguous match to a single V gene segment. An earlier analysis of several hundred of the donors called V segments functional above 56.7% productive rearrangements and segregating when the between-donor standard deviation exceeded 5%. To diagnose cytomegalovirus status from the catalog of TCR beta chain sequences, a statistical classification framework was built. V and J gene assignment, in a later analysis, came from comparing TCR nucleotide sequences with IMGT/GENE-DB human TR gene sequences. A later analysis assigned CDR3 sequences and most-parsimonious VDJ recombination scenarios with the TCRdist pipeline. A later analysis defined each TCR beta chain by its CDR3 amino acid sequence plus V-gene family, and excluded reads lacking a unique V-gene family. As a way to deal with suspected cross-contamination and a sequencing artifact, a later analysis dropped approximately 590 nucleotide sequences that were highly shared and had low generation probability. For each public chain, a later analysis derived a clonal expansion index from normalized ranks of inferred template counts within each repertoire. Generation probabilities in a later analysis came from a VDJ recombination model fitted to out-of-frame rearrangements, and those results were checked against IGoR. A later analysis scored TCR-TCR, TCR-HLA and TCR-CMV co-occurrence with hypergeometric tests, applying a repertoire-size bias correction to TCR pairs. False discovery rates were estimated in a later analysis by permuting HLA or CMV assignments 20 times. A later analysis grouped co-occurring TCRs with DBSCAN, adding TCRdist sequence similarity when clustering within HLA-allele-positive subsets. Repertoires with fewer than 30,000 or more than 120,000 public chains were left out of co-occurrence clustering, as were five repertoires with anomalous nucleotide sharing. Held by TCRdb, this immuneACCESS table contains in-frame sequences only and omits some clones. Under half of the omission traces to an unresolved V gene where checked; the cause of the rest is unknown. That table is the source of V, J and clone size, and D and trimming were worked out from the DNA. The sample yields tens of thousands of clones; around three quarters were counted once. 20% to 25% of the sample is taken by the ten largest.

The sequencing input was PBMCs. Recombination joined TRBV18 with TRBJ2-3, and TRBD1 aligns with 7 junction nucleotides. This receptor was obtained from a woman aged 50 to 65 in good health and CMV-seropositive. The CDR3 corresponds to CASSPPRGQGDTQYF. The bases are TGTGCCAGCTCACCACCGAGGGGGCAGGGGGATACGCAGTATTTT.